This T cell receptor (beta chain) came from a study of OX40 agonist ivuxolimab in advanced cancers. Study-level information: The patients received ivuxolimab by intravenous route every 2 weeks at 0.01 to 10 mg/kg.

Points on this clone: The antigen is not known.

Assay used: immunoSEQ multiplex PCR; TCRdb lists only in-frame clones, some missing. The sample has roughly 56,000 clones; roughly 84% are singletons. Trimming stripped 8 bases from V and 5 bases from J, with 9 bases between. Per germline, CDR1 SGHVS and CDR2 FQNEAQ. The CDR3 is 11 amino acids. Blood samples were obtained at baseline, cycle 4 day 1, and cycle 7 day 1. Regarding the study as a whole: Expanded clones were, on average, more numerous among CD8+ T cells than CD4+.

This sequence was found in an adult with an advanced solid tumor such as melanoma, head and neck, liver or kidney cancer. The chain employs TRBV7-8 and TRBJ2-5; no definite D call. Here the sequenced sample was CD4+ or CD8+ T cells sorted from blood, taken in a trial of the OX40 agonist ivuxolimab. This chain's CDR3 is CASPLAETQYF. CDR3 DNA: TGTGCCAGCCCCCTCGCCGAGACCCAGTACTTC.